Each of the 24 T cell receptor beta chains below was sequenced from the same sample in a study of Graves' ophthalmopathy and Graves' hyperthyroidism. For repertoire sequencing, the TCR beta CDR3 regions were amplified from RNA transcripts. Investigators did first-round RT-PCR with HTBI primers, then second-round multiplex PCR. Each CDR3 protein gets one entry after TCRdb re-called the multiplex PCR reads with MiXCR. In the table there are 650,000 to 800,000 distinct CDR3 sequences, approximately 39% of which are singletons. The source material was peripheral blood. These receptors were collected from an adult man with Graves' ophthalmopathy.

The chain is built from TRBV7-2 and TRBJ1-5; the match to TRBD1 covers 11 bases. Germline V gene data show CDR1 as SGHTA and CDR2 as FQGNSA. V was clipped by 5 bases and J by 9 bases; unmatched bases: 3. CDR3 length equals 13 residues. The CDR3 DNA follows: TGTGCCAGCAGCATGGGACAGGGGGTGCCCCAGCATTTT. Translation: CASSMGQGVPQHF.

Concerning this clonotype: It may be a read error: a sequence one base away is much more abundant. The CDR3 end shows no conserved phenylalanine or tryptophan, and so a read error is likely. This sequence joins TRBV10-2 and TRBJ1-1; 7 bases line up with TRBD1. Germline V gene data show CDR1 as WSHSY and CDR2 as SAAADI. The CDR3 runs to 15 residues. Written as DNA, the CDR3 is TGTGCCAGCCCTGACTCGACAGGGTCGAACACTGAAGCTTTCTTA. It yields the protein CASPDSTGSNTEAFL.

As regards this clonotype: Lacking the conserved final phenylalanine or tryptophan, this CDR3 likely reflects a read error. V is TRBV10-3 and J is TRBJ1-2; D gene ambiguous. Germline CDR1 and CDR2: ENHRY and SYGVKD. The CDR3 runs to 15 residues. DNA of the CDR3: TGTGCCAGCAGTTACTCTTGGGAGACTAACTATGGCTACACCCTC. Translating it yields CASSYSWETNYGYTL.

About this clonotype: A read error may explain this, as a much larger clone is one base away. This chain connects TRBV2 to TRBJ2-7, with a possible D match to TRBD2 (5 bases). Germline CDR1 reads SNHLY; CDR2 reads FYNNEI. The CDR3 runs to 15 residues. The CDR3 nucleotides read TGTGCCTGCAGTCCAGCTGGGCGGGCCAGTTACGAGCAGTACTTC. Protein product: CACSPAGRASYEQYF. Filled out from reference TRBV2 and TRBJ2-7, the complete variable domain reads EPEVTQTPSHQVTQMGQEVILRCVPISNHLYFYWYRQILGQKVEFLVSFYNNEISEKSEIFDDQFSVERPDGSNFTLKIRSTKLEDSAMYFCACSPAGRASYEQYFGPGTRLTVT.

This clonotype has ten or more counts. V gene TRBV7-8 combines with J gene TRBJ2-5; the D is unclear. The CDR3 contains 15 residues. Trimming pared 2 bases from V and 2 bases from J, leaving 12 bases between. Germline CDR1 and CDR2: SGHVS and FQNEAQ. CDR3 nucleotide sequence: TGTGCCAGCAGCTTAATTAGGGCAGCTCAAGAGACCCAGTACTTC. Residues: CASSLIRAAQETQYF.

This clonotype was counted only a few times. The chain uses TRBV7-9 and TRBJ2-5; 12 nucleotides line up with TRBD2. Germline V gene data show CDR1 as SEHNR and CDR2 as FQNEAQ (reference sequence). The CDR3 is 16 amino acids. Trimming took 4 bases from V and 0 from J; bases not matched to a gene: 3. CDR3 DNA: TGTGCCAGCAGCTCGCTAGCGGGGGGGAACCAAGAGACCCAGTACTTC. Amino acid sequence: CASSSLAGGNQETQYF.

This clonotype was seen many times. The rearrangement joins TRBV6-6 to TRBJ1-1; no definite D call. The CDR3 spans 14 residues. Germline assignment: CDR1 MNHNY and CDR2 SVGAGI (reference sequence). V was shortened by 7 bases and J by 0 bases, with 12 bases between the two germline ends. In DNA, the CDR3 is TGTGCCAGCAATCGCAGCCCTGTGAACACTGAAGCTTTCTTT. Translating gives CASNRSPVNTEAFF.

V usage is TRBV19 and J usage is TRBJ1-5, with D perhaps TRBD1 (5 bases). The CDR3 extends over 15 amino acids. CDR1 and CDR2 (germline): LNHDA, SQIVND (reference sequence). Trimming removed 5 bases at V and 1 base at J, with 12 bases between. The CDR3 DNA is TGTGCCAGTAGTGTTACACAGGTGAGCAATCAGCCCCAGCATTTT. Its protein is CASSVTQVSNQPQHF. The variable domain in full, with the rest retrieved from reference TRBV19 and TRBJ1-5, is DGGITQSPKYLFRKEGQNVTLSCEQNLNHDAMYWYRQDPGQGLRLIYYSQIVNDFQKGDIAEGYSVSREKKESFPLTVTSAQKNPTAFYLCASSVTQVSNQPQHFGDGTRLSIL.

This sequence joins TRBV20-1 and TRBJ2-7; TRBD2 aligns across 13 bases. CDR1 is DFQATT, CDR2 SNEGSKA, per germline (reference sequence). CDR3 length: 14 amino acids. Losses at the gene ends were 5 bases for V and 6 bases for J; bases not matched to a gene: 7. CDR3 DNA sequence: TGCAGTGCTTCCGGACTAGCGGGAGTGAGCGAGCAGTACTTC. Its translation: CSASGLAGVSEQYF.

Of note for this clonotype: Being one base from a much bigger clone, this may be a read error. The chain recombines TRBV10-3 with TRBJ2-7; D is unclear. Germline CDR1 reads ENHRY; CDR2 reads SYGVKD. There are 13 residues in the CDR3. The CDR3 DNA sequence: TGTGCCAGCAGTTCCACGGTCGGGTACGAGCAGTACTTC. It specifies CASSSTVGYEQYF.

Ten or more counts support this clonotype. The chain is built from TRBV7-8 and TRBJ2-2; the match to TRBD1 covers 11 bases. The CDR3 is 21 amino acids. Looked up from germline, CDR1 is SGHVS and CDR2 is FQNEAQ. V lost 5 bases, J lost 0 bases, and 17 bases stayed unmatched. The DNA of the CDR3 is TGTGCCAGCAGCGTGAAACAGGGGACAGGGGGAAGTCAGGCGAACACCGGGGAGCTGTTTTTT. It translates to CASSVKQGTGGSQANTGELFF.

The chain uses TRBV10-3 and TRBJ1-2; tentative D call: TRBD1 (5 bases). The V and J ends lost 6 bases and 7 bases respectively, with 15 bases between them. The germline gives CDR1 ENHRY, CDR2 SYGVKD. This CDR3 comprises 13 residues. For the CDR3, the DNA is TGTGCCATCAGGATTGATCAGGGCACTGGCTACACCTTC. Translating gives CAIRIDQGTGYTF.

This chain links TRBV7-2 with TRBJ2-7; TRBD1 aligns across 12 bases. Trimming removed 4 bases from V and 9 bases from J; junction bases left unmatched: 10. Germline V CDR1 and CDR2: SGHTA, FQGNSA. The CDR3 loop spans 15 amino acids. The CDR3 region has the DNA TGTGCCAGCAGCTCTCCGGGACAGGGGGCGGATACGCAGTACTTC. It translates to CASSSPGQGADTQYF.

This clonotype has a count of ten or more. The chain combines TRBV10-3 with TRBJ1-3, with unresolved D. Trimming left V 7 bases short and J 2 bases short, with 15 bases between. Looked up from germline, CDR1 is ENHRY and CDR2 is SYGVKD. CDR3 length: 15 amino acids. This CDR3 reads CAINPGNSPGNTIYF. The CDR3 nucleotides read TGTGCCATCAACCCGGGGAACAGCCCTGGAAACACCATATATTTT.

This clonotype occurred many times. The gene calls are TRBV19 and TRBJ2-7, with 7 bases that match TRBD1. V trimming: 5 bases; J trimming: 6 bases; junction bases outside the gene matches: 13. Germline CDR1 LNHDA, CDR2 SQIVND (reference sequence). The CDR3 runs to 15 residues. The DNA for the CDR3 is TGTGCCAGTAGTGACCCCGGGACAGCGACACGCGAGCAGTACTTC. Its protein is CASSDPGTATREQYF.

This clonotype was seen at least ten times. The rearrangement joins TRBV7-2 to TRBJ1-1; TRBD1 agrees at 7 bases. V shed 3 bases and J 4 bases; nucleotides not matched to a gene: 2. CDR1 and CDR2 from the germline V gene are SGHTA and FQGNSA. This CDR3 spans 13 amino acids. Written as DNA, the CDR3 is TGTGCCAGCAGCTTCGCAGGGGGCACTGAAGCTTTCTTT. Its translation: CASSFAGGTEAFF.

CDR3 region: CASSLAQQGVGELFF. CDR3 sequence (DNA): TGTGCCAGCAGTTTAGCCCAGCAGGGGGTCGGGGAGCTGTTTTTT. The V gene is TRBV12-3 or TRBV12-4, the J gene TRBJ2-2; 7 nucleotides line up with TRBD1. The length of the CDR3 is 15 residues. After removal of 0 bases from V and 7 bases from J, the junction contained 5 bases not matched to a gene.

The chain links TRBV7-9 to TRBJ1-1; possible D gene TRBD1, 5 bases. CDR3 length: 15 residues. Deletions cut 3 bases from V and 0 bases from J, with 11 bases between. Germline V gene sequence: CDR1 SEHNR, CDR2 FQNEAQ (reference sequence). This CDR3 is CASSFAARVNTEAFF. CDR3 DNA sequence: TGTGCCAGCAGCTTTGCCGCCAGGGTGAACACTGAAGCTTTCTTT.

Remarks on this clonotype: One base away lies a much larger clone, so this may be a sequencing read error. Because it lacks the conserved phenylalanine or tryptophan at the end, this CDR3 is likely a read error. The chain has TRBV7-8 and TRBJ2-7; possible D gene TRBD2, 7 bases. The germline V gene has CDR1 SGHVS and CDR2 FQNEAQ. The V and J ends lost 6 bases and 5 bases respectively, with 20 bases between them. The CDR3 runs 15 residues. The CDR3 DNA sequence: TGTGCCAGCAGTGAGCCGGGGGGCCTATCCCACGAGCAGTACTCC. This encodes CASSEPGGLSHEQYS.

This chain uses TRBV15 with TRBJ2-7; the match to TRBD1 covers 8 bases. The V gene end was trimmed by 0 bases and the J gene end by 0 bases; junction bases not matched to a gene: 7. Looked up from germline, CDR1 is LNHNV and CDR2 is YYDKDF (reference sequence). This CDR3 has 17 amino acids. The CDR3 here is CATSRDKLDRVSYEQYF. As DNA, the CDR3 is TGTGCCACCAGCAGAGATAAGTTGGACAGGGTCTCCTACGAGCAGTACTTC.

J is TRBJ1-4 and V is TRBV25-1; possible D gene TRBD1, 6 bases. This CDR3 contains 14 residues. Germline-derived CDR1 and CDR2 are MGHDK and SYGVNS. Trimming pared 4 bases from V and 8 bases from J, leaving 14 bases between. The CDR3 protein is CASSGTGNGEKLFF. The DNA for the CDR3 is TGTGCCAGCAGTGGAACAGGGAACGGCGAAAAACTGTTTTTT.

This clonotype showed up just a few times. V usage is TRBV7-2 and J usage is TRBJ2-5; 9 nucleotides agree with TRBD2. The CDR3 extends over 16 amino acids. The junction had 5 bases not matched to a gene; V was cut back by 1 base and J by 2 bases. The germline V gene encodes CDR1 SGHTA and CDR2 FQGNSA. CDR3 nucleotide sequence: TGTGCCAGCAGCTTAGTTCGGCTAGCGGGGCAAGAGACCCAGTACTTC. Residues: CASSLVRLAGQETQYF. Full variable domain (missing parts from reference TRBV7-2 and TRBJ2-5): GAGVSQSPSNKVTEKGKDVELRCDPISGHTALYWYRQSLGQGLEFLIYFQGNSAPDKSGLPSDRFSAERTGGSVSTLTIQRTQQEDSAVYLCASSLVRLAGQETQYFGPGTRLLVL.

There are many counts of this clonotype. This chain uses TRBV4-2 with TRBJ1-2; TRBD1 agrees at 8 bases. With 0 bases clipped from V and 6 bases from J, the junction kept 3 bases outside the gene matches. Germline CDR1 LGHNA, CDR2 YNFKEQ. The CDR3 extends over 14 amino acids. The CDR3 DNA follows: TGTGCCAGCAGCCAAGACGCAGGGGGCCATGGCTACACCTTC. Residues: CASSQDAGGHGYTF.

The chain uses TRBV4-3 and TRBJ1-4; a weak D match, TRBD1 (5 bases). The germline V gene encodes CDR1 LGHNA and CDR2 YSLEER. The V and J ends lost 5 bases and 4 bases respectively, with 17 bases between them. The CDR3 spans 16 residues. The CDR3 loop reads CASSAKGAGNNEKLFF. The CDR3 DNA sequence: TGCGCCAGCAGCGCCAAAGGTGCAGGGAATAATGAAAAACTGTTTTTT.